This is a list of T cell receptor beta chains from one sample in a study of T cell repertoires in cytomegalovirus infection. These TCRs are of unknown antigen specificity. MiXCR was run by TCRdb on the reads, yielding one entry per CDR3 protein. The table has some 500,000 distinct CDR3 sequences, 33% seen once. The specimen was cultured PBMCs, collected from culture after CMV antigen stimulation. The receptors come from a human donor in good health (CMV status not recorded). Some clones in this sample may be carry-over from other donors' samples. CDR3s include the opening cysteine and the closing phenylalanine or tryptophan. The D gene is left open where the match is weak. Not every row has a clone size; where given, it reads once, few, many or a size class.

cdr3_aa,cdr3_nt,clone_size,j_call,v_call,d_call
CAISDRTSGNTIYF,TGTGCCATCAGTGATAGGACCTCTGGAAACACCATATATTTT,-,TRBJ1-3,TRBV10-3,-
CASTQREAGELFF,TGTGCCAGCACCCAGCGGGAGGCCGGGGAGCTGTTTTTT,-,TRBJ2-2,TRBV6-2/TRBV6-3,TRBD2
CASSLAKGDRKNTEAFF,TGTGCCAGCAGCTTAGCGAAGGGTGACAGGAAGAACACTGAAGCTTTCTTT,-,TRBJ1-1,TRBV7-6,-
CSAGGWDTEAFF,TGCAGCGCAGGGGGCTGGGACACTGAAGCTTTCTTT,-,TRBJ1-1,TRBV29-1,TRBD1
CASSLTGTANQPQHF,TGTGCCAGCAGCTTAACCGGGACGGCCAATCAGCCCCAGCATTTT,few,TRBJ1-5,TRBV7-8,-
CASSLMASGGTDTQYF,TGTGCCAGCAGCTTAATGGCTAGCGGGGGCACAGATACGCAGTATTTT,-,TRBJ2-3,TRBV7-2,TRBD2
CASSYRGRGGANVLTF,TGTGCCAGCAGCTATCGGGGGCGGGGTGGGGCCAACGTCCTGACTTTC,many,TRBJ2-6,TRBV7-6,-
CASSTPGENTEAFF,TGTGCCAGCAGTACCCCCGGGGAGAACACTGAAGCTTTCTTT,-,TRBJ1-1,TRBV6-6,-
CASSQEFRIDEQYF,TGTGCCAGCAGCCAAGAGTTCCGTATCGACGAGCAGTACTTC,-,TRBJ2-7,TRBV3-1,-
CASTPLAALSTDTQYF,TGTGCCAGCACCCCCTTAGCGGCACTTAGCACAGATACGCAGTATTTT,few,TRBJ2-3,TRBV27,-
CASSLVGTVTGELFF,TGTGCCAGCAGCTTAGTAGGGACGGTTACCGGGGAGCTGTTTTTT,many,TRBJ2-2,TRBV7-8,-
CASSSGTPEGSYEQYF,TGTGCCAGCAGCTCAGGGACCCCCGAGGGCTCCTACGAGCAGTACTTC,few,TRBJ2-7,TRBV7-8,-
CAISGRREPDTQYF,TGTGCCATCAGTGGGCGGCGGGAGCCAGATACGCAGTATTTT,-,TRBJ2-3,TRBV10-3,TRBD2
CASSLGTAGVPIQYF,TGCGCCAGCAGCTTGGGGACCGCGGGAGTTCCAATTCAGTACTTC,few,TRBJ2-4,TRBV5-1,TRBD2
CASSRQAGDSPLSYNEQFF,TGTGCCAGCAGCCGCCAGGCCGGGGACTCTCCCCTCTCCTACAATGAGCAGTTCTTC,-,TRBJ2-1,TRBV7-6,-
CASSLVLTTGLSSYNEQFF,TGTGCCAGCAGTTTAGTCTTGACGACGGGGTTGAGCTCCTACAATGAGCAGTTCTTC,-,TRBJ2-1,TRBV12-3/TRBV12-4,-
CASSLLATAGEQYF,TGTGCCAGCAGCTTACTCGCTACAGCTGGTGAGCAGTACTTC,-,TRBJ2-7,TRBV7-2,-
CASSPNLARGINYGYTF,TGTGCCAGCAGCCCGAACCTAGCTAGGGGTATTAACTATGGCTACACCTTC,-,TRBJ1-2,TRBV7-6,-
CASSLGDGTEAFF,TGCGCCAGCAGCTTGGGTGATGGCACTGAAGCTTTCTTT,few,TRBJ1-1,TRBV5-1,-
CASSMMVAGSDEQFF,TGTGCCAGTAGTATGATGGTAGCGGGGAGCGATGAGCAGTTCTTC,-,TRBJ2-1,TRBV19,TRBD2
CASSQTGQVNQPQHF,TGTGCCAGCAGTCAGACGGGACAAGTCAATCAGCCCCAGCATTTT,-,TRBJ1-5,TRBV6-2/TRBV6-3,-
CASGGGREAFF,TGCGCCAGCGGAGGGGGCCGGGAAGCTTTCTTT,few,TRBJ1-1,TRBV10-2,TRBD1
CASVPRTSSSEQFF,TGTGCCAGCGTTCCGAGGACTAGCTCGTCTGAGCAGTTCTTC,-,TRBJ2-1,TRBV27,TRBD2
CASRELTGGIYEQYF,TGTGCCAGCAGAGAATTGACAGGGGGGATATACGAGCAGTACTTC,-,TRBJ2-7,TRBV6-6,TRBD1